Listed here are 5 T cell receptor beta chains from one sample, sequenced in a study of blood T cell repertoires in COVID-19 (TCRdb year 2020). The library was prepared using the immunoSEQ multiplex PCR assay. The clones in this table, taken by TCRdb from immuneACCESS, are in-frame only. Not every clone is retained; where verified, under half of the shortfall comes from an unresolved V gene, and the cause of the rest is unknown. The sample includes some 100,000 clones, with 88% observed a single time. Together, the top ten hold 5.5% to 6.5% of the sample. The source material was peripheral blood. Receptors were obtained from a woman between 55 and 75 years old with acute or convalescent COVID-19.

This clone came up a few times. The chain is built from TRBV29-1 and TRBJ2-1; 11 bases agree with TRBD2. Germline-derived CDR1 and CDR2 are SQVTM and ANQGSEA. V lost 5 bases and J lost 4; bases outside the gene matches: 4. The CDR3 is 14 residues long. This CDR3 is CSVYLAGGYNEQFF. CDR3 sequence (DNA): TGCAGCGTTTATCTAGCGGGAGGATACAATGAGCAGTTCTTC.

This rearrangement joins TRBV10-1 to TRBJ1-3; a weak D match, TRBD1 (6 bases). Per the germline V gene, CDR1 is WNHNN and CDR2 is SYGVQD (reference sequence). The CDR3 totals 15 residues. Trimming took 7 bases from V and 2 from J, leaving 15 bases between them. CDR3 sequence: CASTEGGAAGNTIYF. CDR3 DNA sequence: TGCGCCAGCACCGAAGGGGGAGCGGCTGGAAACACCATATATTTT.

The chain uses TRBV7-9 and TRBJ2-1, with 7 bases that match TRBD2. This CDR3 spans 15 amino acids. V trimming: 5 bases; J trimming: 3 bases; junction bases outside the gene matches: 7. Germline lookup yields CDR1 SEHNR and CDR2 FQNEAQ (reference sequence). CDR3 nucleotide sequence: TGTGCCAGCAGCACCCTCCTAGCGGACTACAATGAGCAGTTCTTC. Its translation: CASSTLLADYNEQFF.

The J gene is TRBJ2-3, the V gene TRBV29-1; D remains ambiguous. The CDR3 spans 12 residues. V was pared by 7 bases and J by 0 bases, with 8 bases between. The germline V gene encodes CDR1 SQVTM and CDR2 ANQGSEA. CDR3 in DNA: TGCAGCGCTTTAGTAAGCACAGATACGCAGTATTTT. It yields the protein CSALVSTDTQYF.

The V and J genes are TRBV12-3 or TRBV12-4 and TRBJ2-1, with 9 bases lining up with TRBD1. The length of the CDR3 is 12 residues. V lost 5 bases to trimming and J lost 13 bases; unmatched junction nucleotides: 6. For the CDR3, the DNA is TGTGCCAGCAGTCAAACAGGGGGCCATCAGTTCTTC. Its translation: CASSQTGGHQFF.